This TCR beta chain came from a study of shared clonotypes between healthy human individuals. Notes on the study in general: The sole specimen, blood, was sampled, and tissue repertoires likely differ. Among donors, clonotype sharing was expected to be affected by sequencing depth.

The CDR3 is made up of 12 amino acids. Selected positively for CCR7 and CD45RO-negative, naive CD8 cells excluded terminally differentiated effector memory CD45RA+ cells. Profiling relied on immunoSEQ multiplex PCR, and the TCRdb table lists in-frame clones only, not all of them. Here the sample spans some 2,100,000 clones, 85% to 95% being singletons. In regard to this clone: As yet, its antigen is unknown.

Sequenced input: naive CD8+ T cells from PBMCs. The chain carries TRBV21-1 and TRBJ2-7. TRBV21-1 is described as a pseudogene. This clonotype was obtained from a man between 18 and 35 years old in good health. Some clones in this sample may be carry-over from other donors' samples. The CDR3 DNA is TGTGCCCCTCCGGGGCAGTCCTACGAGCAGTACTTC. Translating it yields CAPPGQSYEQYF.